These T cell receptor beta chains were read from a single sample in a study of cytotoxic CD8 clonotypes in ibrutinib-treated CLL. Method: immunoSEQ multiplex PCR; TCRdb's copy keeps in-frame clones and lacks some. The data contain about 150,000 clones, 70% to 80% of them singletons. This sample comprised PBMCs, obtained after 24 months of ibrutinib treatment. These receptors originate from a human donor with chronic lymphocytic leukemia. Both conserved end residues are part of each CDR3. The order of the fields is V gene, clone size, CDR3 protein. Rows may omit the clone size; those that give it use once, few, many or a size class.

TRBV18 | . | CASSPGGDGYTF
TRBV10-3 | once | CAISAGLQYEQYF
TRBV5-5 | . | CASSLTGREKLFF
TRBV19 | . | CASSPGQGAGQPQHF
TRBV7-2 | . | CASSLGTSNEQYF
TRBV6-5 | . | CASSQGPYGYTF
TRBV5-4 | few | CASSYGSYGYTF
TRBV28 | . | CASSLFGTGGADEKLFF
TRBV25-1 | . | CASSEPGVSGETQYF
TRBV7-8 | . | CASSGGTGGTIQYF
TRBV28 | . | CASSLSDMAYGYTF
TRBV4-2 | . | CASSQEIAGWGYTF
TRBV7-2 | . | CASSLRDGNEKLFF
TRBV29-1 | . | CSVGAGGPGNEQFF
TRBV7-3 | . | CASSFSLGETQYF
TRBV5-5 | . | CASSPRQGGFGEQFF
TRBV6-1 | . | CASRRPQDSYEQYF
TRBV25-1 | . | CASSEVGAYEQYF
TRBV7-8 | . | CASRGSGTSFRRVTDTQYF
TRBV9 | once | CASGRSGIGSGELFF
TRBV7-6 | . | CASSQGGHTDTQYF
TRBV18 | . | CASSPPGTGMNTEAFF
TRBV5-4 | . | CASRAGTDGGQETQYF
TRBV6-5 | . | CASGRGVTEAFF